Listed here are 29 T cell receptor beta chains from one sample, sequenced in a study of T cell repertoires in cytomegalovirus infection. These TCRs' antigens remain unknown. Via MiXCR, TCRdb re-called the reads, giving one row per CDR3 protein. The data show 550,000 to 850,000 distinct CDR3 sequences, around 32% seen once. Here the sequenced sample was cultured PBMCs, taken from culture after CMV antigen stimulation. These receptors were obtained from a human donor in good health (CMV status not recorded). Some clones in this sample may be carry-over from other donors' samples.

This clonotype occurred many times. CDR3 amino acids: CASSYIAGGSYNEQFF. In DNA form, the CDR3 reads TGTGCCAGCAGCTATATAGCGGGAGGTTCCTACAATGAGCAGTTCTTC. The genes are TRBV7-6 and TRBJ2-1; 10 bases are a match to TRBD2. V lost 4 bases to trimming and J lost 1 base; unmatched junction nucleotides: 4. The CDR3 is made up of 16 amino acids. Per germline, CDR1 SGHVS and CDR2 FNYEAQ.

This clonotype was observed a few times. This chain uses TRBV5-1 with TRBJ1-2; weak D call: TRBD1 (5 bases). The CDR3 loop spans 14 amino acids. V shed 4 bases and J shed 8 bases, with 18 bases lying between them. Germline lookup yields CDR1 SGHRS and CDR2 YFSETQ. CDR3 amino acids: CASSPNAGQEGYTF. The CDR3 DNA reads TGCGCCAGCAGCCCAAACGCCGGACAAGAGGGCTACACCTTC.

The V call is TRBV7-6, the J call TRBJ1-1; D uncertain. Germline loops: CDR1 SGHVS, CDR2 FNYEAQ. The germline V and J ends were trimmed by 10 bases and 5 bases, with 11 bases remaining between them. This CDR3 spans 11 amino acids. As DNA, the CDR3 is TGTGCCACTGGGAAAGTTACTGAAGCTTTCTTT. It codes for CATGKVTEAFF.

This chain joins TRBV6-1 and TRBJ2-7; D gene ambiguous. The length of the CDR3 is 13 residues. V dropped 1 base and J dropped 6 bases, with 10 bases sitting between them. CDR1 and CDR2 from the germline V gene are MNHNS and SASEGT. CDR3 residues: CASSEVHTIEQYF. CDR3 nucleotides: TGTGCCAGCAGTGAAGTACATACCATCGAGCAGTACTTC.

This clonotype was seen a few times. The V call is TRBV24-1, the J call TRBJ2-3; TRBD1 matches at 8 bases. Unmatched junction bases numbered 10, after V lost 5 bases and J lost 4 bases. The CDR3 has 16 amino acids. Germline V CDR1 and CDR2: KGHDR, SFDVKD. The DNA of the CDR3 is TGTGCCACCAGTGCCCTAGGACAGGGCGGATCAGATACGCAGTATTTT. Protein product: CATSALGQGGSDTQYF.

The chain uses TRBV12-3 or TRBV12-4 and TRBJ1-3, with D possibly being TRBD1 (6 bases). Deletions cut 0 bases from V and 4 bases from J, with 7 bases between. The CDR3 is 14 amino acids. The CDR3 is CASSLAQGGNTIYF. CDR3 nucleotides: TGTGCCAGCAGTTTAGCACAGGGAGGAAACACCATATATTTT.

V usage is TRBV5-5 and J usage is TRBJ1-4; no definite D call. From germline, CDR1 is SGHKS and CDR2 YYEKEE (reference sequence). Trimming left V 1 base short and J 8 bases short, with 9 bases between. The CDR3 totals 13 residues. CDR3 protein: CASSLIGMEKLFF. CDR3 coding DNA: TGTGCCAGCAGCTTGATAGGGATGGAAAAACTGTTTTTT.

The gene calls are TRBV28 and TRBJ1-5; D call uncertain. Trimming left V 4 bases short and J 7 bases short, with 5 bases between. The CDR3 is made up of 11 amino acids. CDR1 is MDHEN and CDR2 is SYDVKM in the germline V gene. The CDR3 bases are TGTGCCAGCAGTTCAAAACAGCCCCAGCATTTT. Its protein is CASSSKQPQHF.

The V call is TRBV27, the J call TRBJ2-1, with TRBD2 as a possible D gene (5 bases). In germline, CDR1 is MNHEY, CDR2 SMNVEV (reference sequence). The V and J ends lost 6 bases and 5 bases respectively, with 11 bases between them. CDR3 size: 13 residues. CDR3: CASRPAENNEQFF. CDR3 in DNA: TGTGCCAGCAGGCCAGCGGAGAACAATGAGCAGTTCTTC.

This clonotype appeared a few times. The chain combines TRBV28 with TRBJ1-6; 9 bases are shared with TRBD1. V dropped 3 bases and J dropped 9; count of bases not matched to a gene: 6. This CDR3 region has 15 residues. Germline V gene sequence: CDR1 MDHEN, CDR2 SYDVKM. The CDR3 is CASSFRGQGSSPLHF. CDR3 sequence (DNA): TGTGCCAGCAGTTTCCGGGGACAGGGTTCTTCACCCCTCCACTTT.

The chain recombines TRBV7-8 with TRBJ1-1; no clear D gene. The ends were cut back, 3 bases at V and 3 bases at J, with 8 bases in the middle. The CDR3 is 13 residues long. Germline CDR1 reads SGHVS; CDR2 reads FQNEAQ. CDR3 in amino acids: CASSFIPDTEAFF. The CDR3 DNA reads as TGTGCCAGCAGCTTTATTCCGGACACTGAAGCTTTCTTT. Full variable domain (missing parts from reference TRBV7-8 and TRBJ1-1): GAGVSQSPRYKVAKRGQDVALRCDPISGHVSLFWYQQALGQGPEFLTYFQNEAQLDKSGLPSDRFFAERPEGSVSTLKIQRTQQEDSAVYLCASSFIPDTEAFFGQGTRLTVV.

This clonotype was counted between two and nine times. The chain combines TRBV19 with TRBJ2-1, with a tentative D call TRBD2 (7 bases). V was cut by 4 bases and J by 0 bases, with 16 bases left in between. The V gene's germline CDR1 is LNHDA and CDR2 SQIVND (reference sequence). The CDR3 has 17 residues. Here the CDR3 DNA reads TGTGCCAGTAGTAAGGGGGGGGGGGGCCGCTCCTACAATGAGCAGTTCTTC. It codes for CASSKGGGGRSYNEQFF.

The genes are TRBV4-1 and TRBJ2-3, with 9 bases aligning to TRBD1. CDR1 and CDR2 from the germline V gene are MGHRA and YSYEKL. V lost 2 bases to trimming and J lost 4 bases; unmatched junction nucleotides: 19. The CDR3 spans 20 residues. The CDR3 nucleotides are TGCGCCAGCAGCCAACAAACCGGGACAGGGCGAGCGGGATGGTCAGATACGCAGTATTTT. Translated, it gives CASSQQTGTGRAGWSDTQYF.

This clonotype came up once. V usage is TRBV5-6 and J usage is TRBJ2-3; D may be TRBD2 (5 bases). CDR3 size: 15 residues. In germline, CDR1 is SGHDT, CDR2 YYEEEE. Trimming pared 2 bases from V and 4 bases from J, leaving 14 bases between. CDR3 nucleotides: TGTGCCAGCAGCTTTTTGGACTCGAGCGCAGATACGCAGTATTTT. Its translation is CASSFLDSSADTQYF.

This clonotype came up once. The chain links TRBV5-6 to TRBJ2-7, with D tentatively TRBD2 (5 bases). V was cut by 0 bases and J by 6 bases, with 13 bases left in between. The CDR3 has 14 amino acids. CDR1 and CDR2 (germline): SGHDT, YYEEEE. The chain's CDR3 is CASSLGRRAIEQYF. In nucleotides, the CDR3 is TGTGCCAGCAGCTTGGGGAGGAGAGCCATCGAGCAGTACTTC. Based on the CDR3 plus reference TRBV5-6 and TRBJ2-7, the full variable domain is DAGVTQSPTHLIKTRGQQVTLRCSPKSGHDTVSWYQQALGQGPQFIFQYYEEEERQRGNFPDRFSGHQFPNYSSELNVNALLLGDSALYLCASSLGRRAIEQYFGPGTRLTVT.

The chain combines TRBV7-6 with TRBJ2-1; D possibly matches TRBD1 or TRBD2 (6 bases each). Germline CDR1 reads SGHVS; CDR2 reads FNYEAQ. The CDR3 has 13 amino acids. V lost 5 bases and J 8 bases, leaving 13 bases between the germline ends. CDR3 nucleotide sequence: TGTGCCAGCAGCCCGGTGGGGGGCGATGAGCAGTTCTTC. This gives the protein CASSPVGGDEQFF.

The DNA of the CDR3 is TGTGCCACCCAGCGGACGGCGAACTATGGCTACACCTTC. This translates into CATQRTANYGYTF. The chain uses TRBV7-9 and TRBJ1-2, with unresolved D. This CDR3 comprises 13 residues. V lost 10 bases and J lost 2, with 14 bases in between. Germline CDR1 and CDR2: SEHNR and FQNEAQ (reference sequence).

This clonotype occurred many times. The rearrangement uses TRBV11-2 and TRBJ2-5; D is tentatively TRBD1 or TRBD2 (5 bases each). Between the trimmed V and J ends, which lost 0 bases and 5 bases, there was a span of 10 bases. CDR3 length: 14 amino acids. Germline CDR1 SGHAT, CDR2 FQNNGV. CDR3 sequence reads: CASSLDRGRETQYF. For the CDR3, the DNA is TGTGCCAGCAGCTTAGATCGGGGCCGTGAGACCCAGTACTTC.

In this sample, this clonotype turned up a few times. This chain links TRBV2 with TRBJ2-7, with TRBD2 matching 11 bases. The length of the CDR3 is 14 residues. Germline V lookup: CDR1 SNHLY, CDR2 FYNNEI. V lost 2 bases to trimming and J lost 6 bases; unmatched junction nucleotides: 3. CDR3 amino acids: CASSERLAGGEQYF. CDR3 nucleotide sequence: TGTGCCAGCAGTGAAAGGCTAGCGGGAGGCGAGCAGTACTTC.

The J gene is TRBJ1-1, the V gene TRBV7-9, with TRBD1 identical over 7 bases. The CDR3 sequence is 15 residues long. V lost 5 bases and J lost 3; bases outside the gene matches: 9. Germline loops: CDR1 SEHNR, CDR2 FQNEAQ (reference sequence). CDR3 region: CASSGTTGMDTEAFF. The CDR3 DNA sequence: TGTGCCAGCAGCGGAACGACAGGGATGGACACTGAAGCTTTCTTT.

This clonotype has only a few counts. The chain recombines TRBV7-6 with TRBJ1-3, with 10 bases that match TRBD1. V dropped 5 bases and J dropped 4; count of bases not matched to a gene: 5. The CDR3 loop spans 15 amino acids. The germline CDR1 and CDR2 sequences are SGHVS and FNYEAQ. CDR3 in amino acids: CASSPTGGRGNTIYF. In DNA form, the CDR3 reads TGTGCCAGCAGCCCGACAGGGGGCAGGGGAAACACCATATATTTT.

The chain is built from TRBV12-3 or TRBV12-4 and TRBJ2-2; D is tentatively TRBD1 or TRBD2 (5 bases each). The V gene lost 3 bases and the J gene lost 4 bases, with 12 bases spanning the gap. The CDR3 sequence is 15 residues long. The chain's CDR3 is CASSLVGDGTGELFF. The CDR3 bases are TGTGCCAGCAGTTTGGTGGGGGATGGCACCGGGGAGCTGTTTTTT.

This sequence joins TRBV2 and TRBJ1-4; TRBD1 aligns across 7 bases. The V and J ends lost 6 bases and 0 bases, in that order; junction bases with no gene match: 10. This CDR3 contains 17 residues. CDR1 SNHLY and CDR2 FYNNEI come from the germline V gene. This CDR3 reads CASRWDSRPATNEKLFF. In DNA form, the CDR3 reads TGTGCCAGCAGATGGGACAGTAGACCAGCAACTAATGAAAAACTGTTTTTT.

This clonotype occurred a few times. The chain joins TRBV10-3 to TRBJ2-2; TRBD1 matches 11 bases. The CDR3 is 15 residues long. Per the germline V gene, CDR1 is ENHRY and CDR2 is SYGVKD. Trimming at V came to 6 bases and at J to 6 bases, leaving 6 bases not matched to a gene. The CDR3 DNA reads as TGTGCCATCAGACCCGGGACAGGGGGTCCCGGGGAGCTGTTTTTT. Protein: CAIRPGTGGPGELFF.

This clonotype has only a few counts. This chain uses TRBV7-2 with TRBJ1-1; D ambiguous. Germline values: CDR1 SGHTA, CDR2 FQGNSA. The CDR3 runs to 13 residues. Between the trimmed V and J ends, which lost 6 bases and 4 bases, there was a span of 12 bases. CDR3 sequence: CASRPGWSTEAFF. For the CDR3, the DNA is TGTGCCAGCAGGCCCGGATGGTCCACTGAAGCTTTCTTT.

This chain connects TRBV28 to TRBJ2-7; TRBD2 agrees at 11 bases. The ends lost 3 bases at V and 2 bases at J; junction bases unmatched: 3. This CDR3 comprises 15 residues. Per the germline V gene, CDR1 is MDHEN and CDR2 is SYDVKM. The CDR3 is CASSLSLAGAYEQYF. The CDR3 DNA reads TGTGCCAGCAGTTTGTCACTAGCGGGAGCCTACGAGCAGTACTTC.

This clonotype was observed many times. The chain's CDR3 is CASSAGGGRHF. As DNA, the CDR3 is TGTGCCAGCAGCGCTGGAGGGGGCCGGCATTTT. The chain carries TRBV6-1 and TRBJ1-5; 7 bases map to TRBD1. CDR1 and CDR2 (germline): MNHNS, SASEGT. V was pared by 6 bases and J by 15 bases, with 8 bases of the junction left unmatched. The CDR3 sequence is 11 residues long.

This chain uses TRBV7-6 with TRBJ2-7; D is possibly TRBD2 (6 bases). Germline lookup yields CDR1 SGHVS and CDR2 FNYEAQ. The ends were cut back, 10 bases at V and 3 bases at J, with 16 bases in the middle. The CDR3 consists of 13 residues. The CDR3 reads CATWAGPIYEQYF. The DNA for the CDR3 is TGTGCCACCTGGGCGGGGCCTATCTACGAGCAGTACTTC.

This rearrangement joins TRBV20-1 to TRBJ2-2; D uncertain. V lost 4 bases to trimming and J lost 0 bases, with 3 bases between them. The CDR3 loop spans 12 amino acids. Germline lookup yields CDR1 DFQATT and CDR2 SNEGSKA (reference sequence). CDR3: CSAKSNTGELFF. CDR3 DNA: TGCAGTGCTAAATCGAACACCGGGGAGCTGTTTTTT.